Each of the 8 T cell receptor beta chains below was sequenced from the same sample in a study of PD-L1 blockade in urothelial cancer (dated by TCRdb to 2015 to 2018). The receptor library was made with the immunoSEQ multiplex PCR assay. TCRdb took over this immuneACCESS table, retaining in-frame rearrangements with V and J assigned. Such tables are incomplete; in checked studies, under half of the missing clones stem from an unresolved V gene, and the remainder is unexplained. The sample has 20,000 to 25,000 clones on record, roughly 85% of them singletons. The ten largest clones take up about 1.6% of the sample. The time point label on this specimen signifies: peripheral blood 6 weeks after treatment start. Specimen: PBMCs, collected around atezolizumab (anti-PD-L1) treatment. These receptor sequences come from a man in his 70s with urothelial cancer.

The chain recombines TRBV7-2 with TRBJ1-3; 8 nucleotides align to TRBD1. Germline V gene sequence: CDR1 SGHTA, CDR2 FQGNSA. The CDR3 has 15 amino acids. Germline trimming cut 3 bases from V and 4 bases from J; bases unmatched to any gene: 5. CDR3 DNA: TGTGCCAGCAGCTTGGCAGGGGGCATGGGAAACACCATATATTTT. Amino acid sequence: CASSLAGGMGNTIYF.

This chain joins TRBV27 and TRBJ2-5, with a possible D match to TRBD2 (6 bases). This CDR3 comprises 13 residues. V was shortened by 2 bases and J by 5 bases, with 9 bases between the two germline ends. Germline V lookup: CDR1 MNHEY, CDR2 SMNVEV (reference sequence). The CDR3 nucleotides read TGTGCCAGCAGTTTAGCAGGGAGGGAGACCCAGTACTTC. This translates into CASSLAGRETQYF.

The chain is built from TRBV7-9 and TRBJ1-5; TRBD1 matches at 8 bases. CDR1 and CDR2 from the germline V gene are SEHNR and FQNEAQ (reference sequence). The CDR3 spans 17 residues. J was trimmed by 8 bases and V by 1 base; bases with no gene match: 13. CDR3 sequence reads: CASSLGLFGQGGEPQHF. CDR3 bases: TGTGCCAGCAGCTTAGGTCTCTTCGGACAGGGCGGGGAGCCCCAGCATTTT.

CDR3 in DNA: TGTGCCAGCTCACCAATAGACAGCCTATATGGCTACACCTTC. Encoded protein: CASSPIDSLYGYTF. The chain uses TRBV18 and TRBJ1-2, with D possibly being TRBD1 (5 bases). The germline V gene has CDR1 KGHSH and CDR2 LQKENI. Trimming removed 2 bases at V and 5 bases at J, with 12 bases between. CDR3 length: 14 residues.

The chain's CDR3 is CASSWDRDQPQHF. DNA for the CDR3: TGTGCCAGCAGTTGGGACAGGGATCAGCCCCAGCATTTT. V usage is TRBV5-8 and J usage is TRBJ1-5, with TRBD1 identical over 9 bases. V lost 5 bases and J lost 5; bases outside the gene matches: 2. Germline CDR1 reads SGHTS; CDR2 reads YDEGEE. The CDR3 runs to 13 residues.

Concerning this clone itself: An end of the junction does not agree with germline; a read error may underlie this. V usage is TRBV2 and J usage is TRBJ2-1; 9 bases fit TRBD1. The CDR3 runs 15 residues. Germline V CDR1 and CDR2: SNHLY, FYNNEI. CDR3 bases: TGTGCCAGCAGTGCCTCCGGGACAGGGTACACTGAGCAGTTCTTC. This encodes CASSASGTGYTEQFF.

The chain combines TRBV28 with TRBJ1-1, with D unclear. Germline CDR1 reads MDHEN; CDR2 reads SYDVKM. V lost 3 bases and J lost 11, with 13 bases in between. The CDR3 runs to 12 residues. CDR3 nucleotide sequence: TGTGCCAGCAGTTTGAGTTCAGTGCGGGCTTTCTTT. It codes for CASSLSSVRAFF.

The genes are TRBV2 and TRBJ2-1, with TRBD2 matching over 8 bases. V dropped 6 bases and J dropped 2; count of bases not matched to a gene: 12. CDR3 length equals 17 residues. CDR1 SNHLY and CDR2 FYNNEI come from the germline V gene. Written as DNA, the CDR3 is TGTGCCAGCAGACCAACCTTAGCGGGGCCTGCCTACAATGAGCAGTTCTTC. It specifies CASRPTLAGPAYNEQFF.